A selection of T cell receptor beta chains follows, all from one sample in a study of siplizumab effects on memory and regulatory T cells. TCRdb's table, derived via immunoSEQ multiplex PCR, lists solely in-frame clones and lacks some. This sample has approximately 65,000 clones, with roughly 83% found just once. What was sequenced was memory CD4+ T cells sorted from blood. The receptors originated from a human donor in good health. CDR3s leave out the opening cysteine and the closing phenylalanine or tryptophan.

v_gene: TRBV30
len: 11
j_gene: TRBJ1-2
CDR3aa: AWRAGQGTGYT

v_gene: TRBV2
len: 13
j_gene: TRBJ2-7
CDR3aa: ASSPWVGAVDEQY

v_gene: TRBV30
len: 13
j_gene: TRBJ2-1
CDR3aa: AWMGRGFSYNEQF

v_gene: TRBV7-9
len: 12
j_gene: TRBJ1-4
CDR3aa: ASRKDRATQELF

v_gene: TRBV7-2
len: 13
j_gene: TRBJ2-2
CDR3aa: ASSLGLPRPGELF

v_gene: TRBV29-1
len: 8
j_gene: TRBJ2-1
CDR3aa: SVVGNEQF

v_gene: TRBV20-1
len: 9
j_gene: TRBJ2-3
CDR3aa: SAWGTDTQY

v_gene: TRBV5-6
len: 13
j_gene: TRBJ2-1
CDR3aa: ASSLSGATYNEQF

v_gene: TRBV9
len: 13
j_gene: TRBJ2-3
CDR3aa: ASGRRAGEGDTQY

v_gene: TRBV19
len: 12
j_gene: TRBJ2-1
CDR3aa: ASSIDRGGNEQF

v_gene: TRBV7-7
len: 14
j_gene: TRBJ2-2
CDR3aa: ASSAGQGMSTGELF

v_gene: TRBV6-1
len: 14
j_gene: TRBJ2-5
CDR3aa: ASSDHTKRYQETQY

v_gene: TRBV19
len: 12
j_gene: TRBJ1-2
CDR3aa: ASSIVGSQYGYT

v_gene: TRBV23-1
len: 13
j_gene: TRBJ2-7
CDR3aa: ASSPPRGGIYEQY

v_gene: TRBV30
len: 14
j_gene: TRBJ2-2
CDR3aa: AWSVWLGRSTGELF

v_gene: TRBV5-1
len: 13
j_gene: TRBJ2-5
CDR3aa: ASSLTPWGQETQY

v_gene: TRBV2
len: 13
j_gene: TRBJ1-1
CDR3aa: ASSDKTALNTEAF

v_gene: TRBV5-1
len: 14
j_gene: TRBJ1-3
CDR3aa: ASSPGTAQGGNTIY

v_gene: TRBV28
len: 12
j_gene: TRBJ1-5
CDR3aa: ASNAGYSNQPQH

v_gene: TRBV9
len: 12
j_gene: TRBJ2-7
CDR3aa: ASSETGSPYEQY

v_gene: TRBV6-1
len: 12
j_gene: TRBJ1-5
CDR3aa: ASSQGGGEKPQH

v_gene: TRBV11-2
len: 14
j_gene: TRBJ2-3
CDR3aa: ASSLVTGTPTDTQY

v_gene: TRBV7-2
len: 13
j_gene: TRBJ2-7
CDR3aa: ASSYPPGLASEQY

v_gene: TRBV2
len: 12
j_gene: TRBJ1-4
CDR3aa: ASSSQGPNEKLF

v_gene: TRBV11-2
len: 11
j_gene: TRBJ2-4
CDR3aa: ASSLGQTNIQY

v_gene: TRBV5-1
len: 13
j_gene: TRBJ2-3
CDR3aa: ASSLATGSWDTQY

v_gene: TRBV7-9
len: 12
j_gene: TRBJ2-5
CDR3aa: ASSLNSGGETQY

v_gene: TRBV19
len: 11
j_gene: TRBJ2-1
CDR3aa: ASSTQGYNEQF

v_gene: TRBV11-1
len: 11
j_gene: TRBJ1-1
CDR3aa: ASSLDRARGAF

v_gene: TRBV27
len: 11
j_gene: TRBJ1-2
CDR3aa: ASRTTGNYGYT

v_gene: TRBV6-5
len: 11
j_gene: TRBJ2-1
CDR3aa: ASSSDSYNEQF

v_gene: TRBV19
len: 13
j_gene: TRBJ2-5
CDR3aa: ASSPGTLLQETQY

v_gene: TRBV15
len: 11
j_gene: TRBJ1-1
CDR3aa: ATSRDPYTEAF

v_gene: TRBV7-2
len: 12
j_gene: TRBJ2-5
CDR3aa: ASSARNGRETQY

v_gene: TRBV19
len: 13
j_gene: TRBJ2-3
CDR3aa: ASSITSGGTDTQY

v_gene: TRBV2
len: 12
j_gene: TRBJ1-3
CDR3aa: ASTATDSGNTIY

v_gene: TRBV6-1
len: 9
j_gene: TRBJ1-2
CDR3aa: ASSERDIVF

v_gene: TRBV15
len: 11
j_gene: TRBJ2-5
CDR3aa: ATSRASGETQY

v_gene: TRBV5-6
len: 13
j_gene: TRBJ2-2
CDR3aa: ASSGAQGRAGELF

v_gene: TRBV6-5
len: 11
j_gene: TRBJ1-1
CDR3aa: ATPSQGDTEAF